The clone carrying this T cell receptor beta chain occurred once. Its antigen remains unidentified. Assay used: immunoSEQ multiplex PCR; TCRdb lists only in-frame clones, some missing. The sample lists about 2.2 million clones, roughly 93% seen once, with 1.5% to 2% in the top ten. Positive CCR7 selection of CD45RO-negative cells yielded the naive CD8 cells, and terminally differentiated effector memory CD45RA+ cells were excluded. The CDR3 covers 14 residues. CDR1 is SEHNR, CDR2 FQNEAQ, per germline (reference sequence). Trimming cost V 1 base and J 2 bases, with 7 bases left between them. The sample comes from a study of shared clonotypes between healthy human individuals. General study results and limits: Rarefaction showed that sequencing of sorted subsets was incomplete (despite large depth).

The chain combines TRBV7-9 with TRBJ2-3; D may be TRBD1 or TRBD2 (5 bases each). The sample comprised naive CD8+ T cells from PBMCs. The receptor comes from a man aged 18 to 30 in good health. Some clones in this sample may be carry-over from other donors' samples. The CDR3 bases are TGTGCCAGCAGCTTAGGAGGGGCCACAGATACGCAGTATTTT. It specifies CASSLGGATDTQYF.